This is a list of T cell receptor beta chains from one sample in a study of shared clonotypes between healthy human individuals. The table came from immunoSEQ multiplex PCR; TCRdb's copy has only in-frame clones and leaves some out. The table has about 1 million clones, roughly 75% seen once. What was sequenced was memory CD4+ T cells sorted from blood. These receptors originate from a man aged 18 to 29 in good health. CDR3s include the opening cysteine and the closing phenylalanine or tryptophan. A D gene is named only where the DNA matches it firmly. Size tells how often a clone was seen (once, few, many) or the class of an expanded clone, and some rows leave it out.

.	TRBD2	TRBJ2-1	TRBV30	13	TGTGCCTGGGGGGGACTAGCGGGAGCCGAGCAGTTCTTC	CAWGGLAGAEQFF
.	.	TRBJ2-3	TRBV10-3	12	TGTGCCATCAGCTACGGGACAGATACGCAGTATTTT	CAISYGTDTQYF
once	.	TRBJ2-5	TRBV1	16	TGCACCAGCAGCCCACATTCAAGCGGGAGAGGGGAGACCCAGTACTTC	CTSSPHSSGRGETQYF
.	.	TRBJ1-2	TRBV10-3	17	TGTGCCATCAGCTTCCCCCCACGGGACAAGGCTAACTATGGCTACACCTTC	CAISFPPRDKANYGYTF
.	TRBD1	TRBJ1-5	TRBV6-1	13	TGTGCCAGCAATCAACAGGGGGCGCTTCCCCAGCATTTT	CASNQQGALPQHF
once	.	TRBJ1-2	TRBV18	13	TGTGCCAGCTCACAGGGAACAGACTATGGCTACACCTTC	CASSQGTDYGYTF
.	.	TRBJ2-1	TRBV5-6	16	TGTGCCAGCAGCTTTGATCCGGCGAGCTCCTACAATGAGCAGTTCTTC	CASSFDPASSYNEQFF
once	TRBD1	TRBJ2-7	TRBV5-6	15	TGTGCCAGCAGCAGCCCGGGACAGGGGGCCGGGGAGCAGTACTTC	CASSSPGQGAGEQYF
many	TRBD2	TRBJ2-3	TRBV7-2	16	TGTGCCAGCAGCTTAGAAGGGACTAGACCCACAGATACGCAGTATTTT	CASSLEGTRPTDTQYF
.	.	TRBJ2-5	TRBV5-4	14	TGTGCCAGCAGCTCTCCGGGGCAGGATAATACCCAGTACTTC	CASSSPGQDNTQYF
.	TRBD1	TRBJ1-2	TRBV27	14	TGTGCCAGCAGCTCCCGGGACAGAACATATGGCTACACCTTC	CASSSRDRTYGYTF
.	TRBD2	TRBJ2-2	TRBV27	19	TGTGCCAGCAGTCTACTTACGACTAGCGGGGGCCTTTACACCGGGGAGCTGTTTTTT	CASSLLTTSGGLYTGELFF
.	TRBD1	TRBJ1-2	TRBV6-6	12	TGTGCCAGCAGTGACAGGGCCTATGGCTACACCTTC	CASSDRAYGYTF
once	.	TRBJ2-7	TRBV5-8	14	TGTGCCAGCAGCCTGACGGGACGTGCCTACGAGCAGTACTTC	CASSLTGRAYEQYF
.	.	TRBJ2-7	TRBV7-9	13	TGTGCCAGCAGCTTAACCGGGGGTTACGAGCAGTACTTC	CASSLTGGYEQYF
.	TRBD2	TRBJ2-7	TRBV19	18	TGTGCCAGTAGTATTGAAGCCGGGACTAGCGGGAAAACTTACGAGCAGTACTTC	CASSIEAGTSGKTYEQYF
.	.	TRBJ2-2	TRBV5-6	14	TGTGCCAGCAGCTTGGTCGGCGTGACCGGGGAGCTGTTTTTT	CASSLVGVTGELFF
.	TRBD2	TRBJ2-7	TRBV6-5	15	TGTGCCAGCAGAATATCTAGCGGGAGTTCCTACGAGCAGTACTTC	CASRISSGSSYEQYF
.	.	TRBJ2-3	TRBV4-3	16	TGCGCCAGCAGCCAAGATCCCGGGACTAGCACAGATACGCAGTATTTT	CASSQDPGTSTDTQYF
.	.	TRBJ2-3	TRBV10-2	14	TGCGCCAGCGCCAGGGAATGGGAGGCAGATACGCAGTATTTT	CASAREWEADTQYF
.	.	TRBJ2-1	TRBV18	13	TGTGCCAGCTCACCAATCGTTAGGGGTGAGCAGTTCTTC	CASSPIVRGEQFF
.	.	TRBJ1-6	TRBV27	16	TGTGCCAGCAGTTTATCCACAGGAGGGGCTAAATCACCCCTCCACTTT	CASSLSTGGAKSPLHF
.	TRBD2	TRBJ2-5	TRBV5-4	15	TGTGCCAGCAGCTTGGGTCTAGCGGGAGGGGAGACCCAGTACTTC	CASSLGLAGGETQYF
.	.	TRBJ2-3	TRBV5-6	18	TGTGCCAGCAGCTTGTCATCAAGGCCGTACCTTAGCACAGATACGCAGTATTTT	CASSLSSRPYLSTDTQYF
.	.	TRBJ1-6	TRBV5-5	15	TGTGCCAGCAGCTTGGTGGCCCCAGGGTTTTCACCCCTCCACTTT	CASSLVAPGFSPLHF
few	.	TRBJ1-1	TRBV29-1	13	TGCAGCGTTGAGACTAGTGGACGGAGCGAAGCTTTCTTT	CSVETSGRSEAFF
.	.	TRBJ1-1	TRBV7-2	15	TGTGCCAGCAGCCCAAGACCCGGGGGGAACACTGAAGCTTTCTTT	CASSPRPGGNTEAFF
.	.	TRBJ2-1	TRBV7-2	16	TGTGCCAGCAGCTTAGTAGGAGGCCCCCCCTACAATGAGCAGTTCTTC	CASSLVGGPPYNEQFF
.	TRBD2	TRBJ2-7	TRBV11-2	14	TGTGCCAGCAGCACCAGCGGGGGGGGGATGGAGCAGTACTTC	CASSTSGGGMEQYF
.	.	TRBJ1-2	TRBV7-2	15	TGTGCCAGCAGCCCGAAAGGGGGGGGCGGCTATGGCTACACCTTC	CASSPKGGGGYGYTF
.	TRBD1	TRBJ2-2	TRBV19	16	TGTGCCAGTAGGATCCCGGGACAGGTGAACACCGGGGAGCTGTTTTTT	CASRIPGQVNTGELFF
few	.	TRBJ2-7	TRBV5-1	14	TGCGCCAGCAGCTTGGACGGGGCCGGTTACGAGCAGTACTTC	CASSLDGAGYEQYF
.	.	TRBJ1-2	TRBV28	12	TGTGCTAGTAAAACAGGTGGCTATGGCTACACCTTC	CASKTGGYGYTF
.	.	TRBJ1-2	TRBV5-6	13	TGTGCCAGCAGCCTGCGGGGAGAGAATGGCTACACCTTC	CASSLRGENGYTF
.	TRBD1	TRBJ2-7	TRBV19	14	TGTGCCAGTAGCTGGACAGGGGACCCTGCCGAGCAGTACTTC	CASSWTGDPAEQYF
.	.	TRBJ1-5	TRBV21-1	14	TGTGCCAGCAGCAATGGTAGGGGCAATCAGCCCCAGCATTTT	CASSNGRGNQPQHF
once	TRBD1	TRBJ1-5	TRBV6-1	15	TGTGCCAGCAGTGAGGCAGGGGGGTTTAATCAGCCCCAGCATTTT	CASSEAGGFNQPQHF
few	TRBD1	TRBJ1-2	TRBV19	15	TGTGCCAGCCAAGGACAGGGTGCGGGGAACTATGGCTACACCTTC	CASQGQGAGNYGYTF
.	.	TRBJ2-1	TRBV18	14	TGTGCCAGCTCACCAAGGACACCCAGGGATGAGCAGTTCTTC	CASSPRTPRDEQFF
.	TRBD2	TRBJ2-7	TRBV9	14	TGTGCCAGCAGCGAGTCTAGCGGGGGGGACGAGCAGTACTTC	CASSESSGGDEQYF
.	.	TRBJ1-4	TRBV6-6	14	TGTGCCAGCAGAGACGACAGGACTAATGAAAAACTGTTTTTT	CASRDDRTNEKLFF
.	.	TRBJ2-3	TRBV4-3	16	TGCGCCAGCAGCCAAGTGGGCTCACTCCTCACAGATACGCAGTATTTT	CASSQVGSLLTDTQYF
few	.	TRBJ1-1	TRBV10-2	12	TGCGCCAGCGCGAGTGGGAACACTGAAGCTTTCTTT	CASASGNTEAFF
.	TRBD1	TRBJ2-3	TRBV7-9	14	TGTGCCCGGCGGTGGCAGGGGGCAGAGGATACGCAGTATTTT	CARRWQGAEDTQYF
few	.	TRBJ1-4	TRBV30	13	TGTGCCTGGAGTAAGAGAACTAATGAAAAACTGTTTTTT	CAWSKRTNEKLFF